The 25 T cell receptor beta chains below come from one sample, sequenced in a study of OX40 agonist ivuxolimab in advanced cancers. Method: immunoSEQ multiplex PCR; TCRdb's copy keeps in-frame clones and lacks some. Of roughly 92,000 clones listed, 90% are singletons. The sequencing here drew on CD4+ or CD8+ T cells sorted from blood, taken in a trial of the OX40 agonist ivuxolimab. These receptors originate from an adult with an advanced solid tumor such as melanoma, head and neck, liver or kidney cancer.

The chain carries TRBV30 and TRBJ2-5; the D is unclear. CDR3 length equals 13 residues. The ends were cut back, 0 bases at V and 7 bases at J, with 12 bases in the middle. The germline gives CDR1 GTSNPN, CDR2 SVGIG (reference sequence). The CDR3 here is CAWSVQQWGTQYF. The CDR3 DNA sequence: TGTGCCTGGAGTGTACAACAGTGGGGGACCCAGTACTTC. Complete variable domain (other parts from reference TRBV30 and TRBJ2-5): SQTIHQWPATLVQPVGSPLSLECTVEGTSNPNLYWYRQAAGRGLQLLFYSVGIGQISSEVPQNLSASRPQDRQFILSSKKLLLSDSGFYLCAWSVQQWGTQYFGPGTRLLVL.

This sequence joins TRBV28 and TRBJ2-7, with D possibly called TRBD1 or TRBD2 (5 bases each). The CDR3 contains 11 residues. Germline CDR1 reads MDHEN; CDR2 reads SYDVKM. V lost 6 bases, J lost 4 bases, and 7 bases lay in between. The CDR3 protein is CASRGVYEQYF. In DNA, the CDR3 is TGTGCCAGCAGGGGGGTTTACGAGCAGTACTTC.

The chain is built from TRBV10-2 and TRBJ2-3, with D maybe TRBD1 (7 bases). With 5 bases removed from V and 0 bases from J, the gap between germline ends came to 12 bases. CDR1 is WSHSY and CDR2 is SAAADI in the germline V gene. The CDR3 is made up of 15 amino acids. This CDR3 reads CASSQGGRSTDTQYF. The CDR3 DNA is TGCGCCAGCAGTCAGGGGGGACGCAGCACAGATACGCAGTATTTT.

V is TRBV6-4 and J is TRBJ2-2; D perhaps matches TRBD2 (6 bases). The CDR3 is 18 residues long. The germline V gene encodes CDR1 MRHNA and CDR2 SNTAGT. V was pared by 2 bases and J by 4 bases, with 20 bases between. CDR3: CASSDGSEAGGGTGELFF. CDR3 DNA sequence: TGTGCCAGCAGTGACGGTTCGGAAGCGGGTGGAGGCACCGGGGAGCTGTTTTTT.

CDR3 amino acids: CASGLVGDREAFF. The CDR3 nucleotides read TGTGCTAGTGGTTTGGTTGGGGACAGGGAAGCTTTCTTT. The V call is TRBV12-5, the J call TRBJ1-1, with 8 positions matching TRBD1. Germline V gives CDR1 LGHNT, CDR2 FRNRAP. The V gene end was trimmed by 0 bases and the J gene end by 8 bases; junction bases not matched to a gene: 2. The CDR3 covers 13 residues.

This clone was recorded a few times. The chain employs TRBV5-4 and TRBJ2-1; 7 bases align to TRBD2. The V gene end was trimmed by 3 bases and the J gene end by 6 bases; junction bases not matched to a gene: 12. Germline V gene sequence: CDR1 SGHNT, CDR2 YYREEE (reference sequence). This CDR3 has 16 residues. The CDR3 DNA reads TGTGCCAGCAGCTCTCCAAAGCGGGGAATAGGCAATGAGCAGTTCTTC. Encoded protein: CASSSPKRGIGNEQFF. The full variable domain, rest sourced from reference TRBV5-4 and TRBJ2-1, is ETGVTQSPTHLIKTRGQQVTLRCSSQSGHNTVSWYQQALGQGPQFIFQYYREEENGRGNFPPRFSGLQFPNYSSELNVNALELDDSALYLCASSSPKRGIGNEQFFGPGTRLTVL.

This clone was counted a single time. The CDR3 DNA reads as TGTGCCTGGATGTGGGGCAGGCTGAGCACAGATACGCAGTATTTT. It is translated as CAWMWGRLSTDTQYF. J is TRBJ2-3 and V is TRBV30; possibly TRBD1 for D (5 bases). The ends were cut back, 4 bases at V and 0 bases at J, with 14 bases in the middle. Germline V lookup: CDR1 GTSNPN, CDR2 SVGIG (reference sequence). The CDR3 has 15 residues.

Here the CDR3 reads CASSHVTGELFF. The CDR3 region has the DNA TGTGCCAGCAGTCATGTCACCGGGGAGCTGTTTTTT. The chain employs TRBV4-2 and TRBJ2-2; no clear D. Germline loops: CDR1 LGHNA, CDR2 YNFKEQ. V was trimmed by 6 bases and J by 4 bases, leaving 6 bases between them. The CDR3 consists of 12 residues.

The chain is built from TRBV10-1 and TRBJ2-3; D may be TRBD2 (5 bases). Trimming took off 4 bases at V and 2 bases at J, with 13 bases between the two ends. Germline CDR1 is WNHNN and CDR2 is SYGVQD (reference sequence). This CDR3 contains 15 residues. The CDR3 spells CASSGQRSLTDTQYF. The CDR3 DNA is TGCGCCAGCAGTGGCCAGCGGTCCCTCACAGATACGCAGTATTTT.

The table lists this clone with a few counts. The chain recombines TRBV7-3 with TRBJ2-1; D unresolved. Trimming removed 1 base from V and 0 bases from J, with 1 base in between. The CDR3 length is 13 residues. Germline CDR1 and CDR2: SGHTA and FQGTGA. The CDR3 protein is CASSLSSYNEQFF. The DNA of the CDR3 is TGTGCCAGCAGCTTAAGCTCCTACAATGAGCAGTTCTTC.

The chain uses TRBV10-3 and TRBJ1-4; no clear D. Per germline, CDR1 ENHRY and CDR2 SYGVKD. The CDR3 is 10 amino acids. V was clipped by 10 bases and J by 4 bases, with 4 bases between them. The CDR3 spells CATDNEKLFF. DNA of the CDR3: TGTGCCACTGATAATGAAAAACTGTTTTTT.

This chain joins TRBV2 and TRBJ1-4; TRBD1 is a possible D gene (5 bases). Per germline, CDR1 SNHLY and CDR2 FYNNEI. The CDR3 is made up of 18 amino acids. Trimming stripped 6 bases from V and 2 bases from J, with 22 bases between. CDR3 sequence reads: CASRRGISAGPTNEKLFF. CDR3 bases: TGTGCCAGCAGGAGGGGAATCTCGGCAGGACCCACTAATGAAAAACTGTTTTTT.

This clone is a singleton in its sample. J is TRBJ2-3 and V is TRBV5-4; D may be TRBD1 or TRBD2 (5 bases each). V was shortened by 4 bases and J by 0 bases, with 12 bases between the two germline ends. This CDR3 has 15 residues. Germline CDR1 reads SGHNT; CDR2 reads YYREEE (reference sequence). CDR3 sequence (DNA): TGTGCCAGCAGCACCGGGACCCATAGCACAGATACGCAGTATTTT. It specifies CASSTGTHSTDTQYF.

This chain joins TRBV27 and TRBJ1-2; D unresolved. V lost 2 bases and J lost 4, with 14 bases in between. CDR1 and CDR2 from the germline V gene are MNHEY and SMNVEV (reference sequence). There are 15 residues in the CDR3. CDR3 amino acids: CASSLSGQVGYGYTF. In DNA form, the CDR3 reads TGTGCCAGCAGTTTAAGCGGCCAGGTTGGCTATGGCTACACCTTC.

The chain joins TRBV7-3 to TRBJ2-1, with TRBD1 matching 10 bases. J was trimmed by 5 bases and V by 3 bases; bases with no gene match: 10. The CDR3 length is 17 residues. Germline CDR1 reads SGHTA; CDR2 reads FQGTGA. In nucleotides, the CDR3 is TGTGCCAGCAGCTTGGGTCCAAGGACAGGGGGGCACAATGAGCAGTTCTTC. Translated: CASSLGPRTGGHNEQFF.

CDR3 DNA: TGTGCCAGCAGCTTGGCCGTGGTGTCGGCAAACACCATATATTTT. As protein: CASSLAVVSANTIYF. The rearrangement uses TRBV5-5 and TRBJ1-3, with no clear D. V lost 0 bases and J 6 bases, leaving 13 bases between the germline ends. The CDR3 covers 15 residues. Per the germline V gene, CDR1 is SGHKS and CDR2 is YYEKEE (reference sequence).

The rearrangement joins TRBV2 to TRBJ2-1; 8 bases agree with TRBD2. The CDR3 totals 14 residues. In germline, CDR1 is SNHLY, CDR2 FYNNEI. With V trimmed by 4 bases and J by 9 bases, 8 bases remained unmatched. This CDR3 reads CASSVKAGDGEQFF. The CDR3 nucleotides read TGTGCCAGCAGTGTCAAAGCGGGAGATGGTGAGCAGTTCTTC.

The chain joins TRBV7-9 to TRBJ1-3, with a possible D match to TRBD1 (6 bases). CDR1 is SEHNR and CDR2 is FQNEAQ in the germline V gene (reference sequence). The CDR3 is 17 residues long. The V and J ends lost 5 bases and 1 base respectively, with 18 bases between them. The chain's CDR3 is CASSIFSGTRSGNTIYF. The CDR3 DNA follows: TGTGCCAGCAGCATTTTCTCCGGGACAAGGTCTGGAAACACCATATATTTT.

This chain links TRBV19 with TRBJ2-3, with 15 bases fitting TRBD2. The CDR3 is made up of 19 amino acids. V dropped 2 bases and J dropped 2; count of bases not matched to a gene: 8. Germline lookup yields CDR1 LNHDA and CDR2 SQIVND (reference sequence). CDR3 loop: CASSISSGTSGRSTDTQYF. CDR3 DNA sequence: TGTGCCAGTAGTATATCGTCCGGGACTAGCGGGAGGTCCACAGATACGCAGTATTTT.

The chain combines TRBV28 with TRBJ2-5; TRBD2 agrees at 10 bases. From germline, CDR1 is MDHEN and CDR2 SYDVKM. V was pared by 3 bases and J by 1 base, with 5 bases of the junction left unmatched. The length of the CDR3 is 16 residues. The CDR3 reads CASSFPGLASQETQYF. Here the CDR3 DNA reads TGTGCCAGCAGTTTCCCGGGACTAGCGAGCCAAGAGACCCAGTACTTC.

The chain is built from TRBV19 and TRBJ1-1; the match to TRBD1 covers 11 bases. Trimming cost V 11 bases and J 0 bases; bases outside gene matches: 17. Germline V lookup: CDR1 LNHDA, CDR2 SQIVND (reference sequence). The CDR3 has 18 amino acids. CDR3 residues: CAASSLRTGGHLNTEAFF. The CDR3 DNA follows: TGTGCCGCGTCTTCCCTGAGGACAGGGGGCCACCTGAACACTGAAGCTTTCTTT.

The V gene is TRBV7-6, the J gene TRBJ1-1, with 7 bases identical to TRBD1. CDR3 size: 16 residues. V lost 5 bases to trimming and J lost 5 bases; unmatched junction nucleotides: 14. Germline CDR1 is SGHVS and CDR2 is FNYEAQ. The CDR3, as DNA: TGTGCCAGCAGCACACCCCAGGGGGGGGCTGGGACTGAAGCTTTCTTT. Protein product: CASSTPQGGAGTEAFF.

The chain carries TRBV19 and TRBJ2-5; D gene unclear. Germline V gene data show CDR1 as LNHDA and CDR2 as SQIVND (reference sequence). Trimming pared 5 bases from V and 2 bases from J, leaving 15 bases between. The CDR3 is made up of 15 amino acids. In DNA, the CDR3 is TGTGCCAGTAGTGTATTATTGGAGAGACAAGAGACCCAGTACTTC. Encoded protein: CASSVLLERQETQYF.

The chain carries TRBV29-1 and TRBJ2-3, with a tentative D call TRBD2 (6 bases). The CDR3 contains 14 residues. Germline lookup yields CDR1 SQVTM and CDR2 ANQGSEA. V was shortened by 7 bases and J by 0 bases, with 14 bases between the two germline ends. CDR3 DNA: TGCAGCGCATCGGAGGGAACTAGCACAGATACGCAGTATTTT. Its translation is CSASEGTSTDTQYF.

To note about this clone: Other DNA sequences in this sample translate to the same CDR3. The genes are TRBV5-1 and TRBJ1-1; TRBD1 is a possible D gene (5 bases). The germline gives CDR1 SGHRS, CDR2 YFSETQ. The CDR3 extends over 14 amino acids. V was pared by 0 bases and J by 2 bases, with 8 bases between. The CDR3 sequence is CASSLVRGNTEAFF. In DNA form, the CDR3 reads TGCGCCAGCAGCTTGGTTAGGGGAAACACTGAAGCTTTCTTT.